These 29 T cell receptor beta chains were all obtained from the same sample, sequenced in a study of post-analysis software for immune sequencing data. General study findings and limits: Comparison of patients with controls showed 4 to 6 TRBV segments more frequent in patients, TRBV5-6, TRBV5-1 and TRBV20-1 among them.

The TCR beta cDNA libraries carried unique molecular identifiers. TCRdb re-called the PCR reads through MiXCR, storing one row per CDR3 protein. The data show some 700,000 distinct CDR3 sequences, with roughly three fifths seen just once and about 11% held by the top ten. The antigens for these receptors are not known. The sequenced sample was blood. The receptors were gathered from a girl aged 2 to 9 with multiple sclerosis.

The CDR3 loop reads CASRETGPDNTEAFF. The CDR3 DNA follows: TGTGCCAGCAGGGAGACAGGGCCGGACAACACTGAAGCTTTCTTT. The J gene is TRBJ1-1, the V gene TRBV12-3 or TRBV12-4; TRBD1 agrees at 7 bases. The CDR3 is 15 amino acids. The J segment lost 2 bases and the V segment lost 6 bases, leaving 9 bases of the junction unmatched.

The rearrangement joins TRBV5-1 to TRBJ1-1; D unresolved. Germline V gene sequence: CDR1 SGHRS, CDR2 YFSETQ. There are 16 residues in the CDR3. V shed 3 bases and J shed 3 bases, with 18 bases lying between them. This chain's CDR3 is CASSSSGVMGDTEAFF. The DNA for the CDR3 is TGCGCCAGCAGCTCTAGCGGGGTAATGGGTGACACTGAAGCTTTCTTT. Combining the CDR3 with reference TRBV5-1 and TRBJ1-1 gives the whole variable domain KAGVTQTPRYLIKTRGQQVTLSCSPISGHRSVSWYQQTPGQGLQFLFEYFSETQRNKGNFPGRFSGRQFSNSRSEMNVSTLELGDSALYLCASSSSGVMGDTEAFFGQGTRLTVV.

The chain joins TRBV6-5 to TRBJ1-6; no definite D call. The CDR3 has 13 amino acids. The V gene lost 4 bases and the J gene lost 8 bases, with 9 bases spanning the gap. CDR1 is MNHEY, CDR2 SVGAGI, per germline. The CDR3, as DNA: TGTGCCAGCAGTTCCGCCTTGGATTCACCCCTCCACTTT. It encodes CASSSALDSPLHF.

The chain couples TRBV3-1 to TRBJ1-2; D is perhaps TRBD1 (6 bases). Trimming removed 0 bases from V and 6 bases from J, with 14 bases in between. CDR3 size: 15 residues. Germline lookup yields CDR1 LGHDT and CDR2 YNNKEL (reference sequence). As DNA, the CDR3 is TGTGCCAGCAGCCAAGAAGGGGGAAGGGGGGATGGCTACACCTTC. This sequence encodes CASSQEGGRGDGYTF. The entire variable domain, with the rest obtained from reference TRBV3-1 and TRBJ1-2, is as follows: DTAVSQTPKYLVTQMGNDKSIKCEQNLGHDTMYWYKQDSKKFLKIMFSYNNKELIINETVPNRFSPKSPDKAHLNLHINSLELGDSAVYFCASSQEGGRGDGYTFGSGTRLTVV.

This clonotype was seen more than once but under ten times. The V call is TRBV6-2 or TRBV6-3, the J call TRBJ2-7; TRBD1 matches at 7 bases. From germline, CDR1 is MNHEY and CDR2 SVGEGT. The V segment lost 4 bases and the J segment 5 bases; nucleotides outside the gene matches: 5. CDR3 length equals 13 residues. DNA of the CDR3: TGTGCCAGCAGTTCCAGGGGGAAGGACGAGCAGTACTTC. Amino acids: CASSSRGKDEQYF.

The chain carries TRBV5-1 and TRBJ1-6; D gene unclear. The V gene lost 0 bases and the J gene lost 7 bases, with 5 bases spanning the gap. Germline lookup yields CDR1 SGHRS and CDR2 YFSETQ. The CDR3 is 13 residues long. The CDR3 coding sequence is TGCGCCAGCAGCTTGGTAGCGAATTCACCCCTCCACTTT. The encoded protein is CASSLVANSPLHF.

CDR3 sequence: CASSESMASGNIQYF. CDR3 sequence (DNA): TGTGCCAGCAGTGAATCAATGGCGTCAGGAAACATTCAGTACTTC. The V gene is TRBV25-1, the J gene TRBJ2-4; no clear D gene. V shed 1 base and J shed 6 bases, with 13 bases lying between them. The germline CDR1 and CDR2 sequences are MGHDK and SYGVNS. CDR3 length: 15 amino acids.

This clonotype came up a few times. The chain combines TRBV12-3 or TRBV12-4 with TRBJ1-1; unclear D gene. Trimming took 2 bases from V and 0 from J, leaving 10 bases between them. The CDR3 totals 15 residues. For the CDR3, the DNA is TGTGCCAGCAGTTTATCGGGCCGACTGAACACTGAAGCTTTCTTT. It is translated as CASSLSGRLNTEAFF.

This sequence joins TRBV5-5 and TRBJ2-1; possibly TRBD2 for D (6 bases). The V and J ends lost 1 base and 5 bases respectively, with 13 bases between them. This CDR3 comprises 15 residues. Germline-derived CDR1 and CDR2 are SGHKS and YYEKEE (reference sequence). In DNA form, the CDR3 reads TGTGCCAGCAGCTTGACGGCGGGACCAGACAATGAGCAGTTCTTC. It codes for CASSLTAGPDNEQFF.

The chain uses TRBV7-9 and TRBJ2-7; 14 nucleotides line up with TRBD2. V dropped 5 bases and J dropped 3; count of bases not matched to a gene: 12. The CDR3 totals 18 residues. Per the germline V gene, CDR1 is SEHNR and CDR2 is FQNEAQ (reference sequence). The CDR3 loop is CASSPGTSGRVLIYEQYF. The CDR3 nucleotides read TGTGCCAGCAGCCCCGGGACTAGCGGGAGAGTCCTCATCTACGAGCAGTACTTC.

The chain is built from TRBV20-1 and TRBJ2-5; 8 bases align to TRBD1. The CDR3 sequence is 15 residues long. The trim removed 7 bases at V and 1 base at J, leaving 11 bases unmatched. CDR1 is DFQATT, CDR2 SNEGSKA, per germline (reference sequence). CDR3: CSVRGRTGTQETQYF. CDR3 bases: TGCAGTGTCAGGGGGCGAACGGGGACCCAAGAGACCCAGTACTTC.

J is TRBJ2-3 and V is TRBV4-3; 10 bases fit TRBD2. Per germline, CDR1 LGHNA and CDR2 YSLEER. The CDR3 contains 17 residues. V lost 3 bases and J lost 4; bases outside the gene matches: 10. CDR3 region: CASSHLATSGPPDTQYF. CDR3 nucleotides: TGCGCCAGCAGCCACCTTGCGACTAGCGGGCCCCCAGATACGCAGTATTTT.

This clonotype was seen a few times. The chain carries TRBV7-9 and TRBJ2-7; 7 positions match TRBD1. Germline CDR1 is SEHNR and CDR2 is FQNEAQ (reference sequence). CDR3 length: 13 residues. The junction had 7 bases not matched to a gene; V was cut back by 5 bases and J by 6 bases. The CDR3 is CASSPRTGPEQYF. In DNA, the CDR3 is TGTGCCAGCAGCCCTAGGACAGGCCCCGAGCAGTACTTC.

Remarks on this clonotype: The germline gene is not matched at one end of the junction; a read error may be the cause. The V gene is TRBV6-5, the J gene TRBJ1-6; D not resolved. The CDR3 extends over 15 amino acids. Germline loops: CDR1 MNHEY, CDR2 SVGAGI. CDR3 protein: CASSFARGSNLPLHF. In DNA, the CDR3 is TGTGCCAGCAGTTTTGCAAGAGGGAGTAATTTACCCCTCCACTTT.

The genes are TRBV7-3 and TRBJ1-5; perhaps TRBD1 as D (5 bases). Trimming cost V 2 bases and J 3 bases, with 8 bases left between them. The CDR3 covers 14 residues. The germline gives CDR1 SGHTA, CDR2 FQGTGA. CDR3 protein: CASSLGGDNQPQHF. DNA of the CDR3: TGTGCCAGCAGCTTAGGGGGGGACAATCAGCCCCAGCATTTT.

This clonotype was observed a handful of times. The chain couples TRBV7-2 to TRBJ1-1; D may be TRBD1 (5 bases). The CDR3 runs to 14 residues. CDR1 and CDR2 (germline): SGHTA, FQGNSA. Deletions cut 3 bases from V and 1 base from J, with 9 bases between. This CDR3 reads CASSFRGTNTEAFF. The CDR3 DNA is TGTGCCAGCAGCTTTAGGGGCACGAACACTGAAGCTTTCTTT.

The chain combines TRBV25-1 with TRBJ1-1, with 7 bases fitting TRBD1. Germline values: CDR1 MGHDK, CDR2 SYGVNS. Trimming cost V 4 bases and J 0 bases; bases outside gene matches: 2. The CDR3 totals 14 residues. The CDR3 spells CASSGDRLNTEAFF. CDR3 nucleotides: TGTGCCAGCAGTGGGGACAGATTGAACACTGAAGCTTTCTTT.

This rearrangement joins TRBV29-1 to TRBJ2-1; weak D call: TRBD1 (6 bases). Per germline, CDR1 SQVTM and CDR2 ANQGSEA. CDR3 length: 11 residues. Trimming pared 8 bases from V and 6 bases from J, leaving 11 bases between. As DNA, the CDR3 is TGCAGCCTTGGCAGGGGCAATGAGCAGTTCTTC. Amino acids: CSLGRGNEQFF.

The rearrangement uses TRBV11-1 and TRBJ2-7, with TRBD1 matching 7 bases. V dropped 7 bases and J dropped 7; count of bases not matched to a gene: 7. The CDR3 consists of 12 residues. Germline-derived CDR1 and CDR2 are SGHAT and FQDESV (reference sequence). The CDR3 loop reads CASNRGGHEQYF. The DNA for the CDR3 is TGTGCCAGCAACAGGGGTGGACATGAGCAGTACTTC.

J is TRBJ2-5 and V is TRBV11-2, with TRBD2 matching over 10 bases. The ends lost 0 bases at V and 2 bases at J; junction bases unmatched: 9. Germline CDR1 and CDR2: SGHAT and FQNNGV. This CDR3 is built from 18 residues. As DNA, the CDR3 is TGTGCCAGCAGCTTAGAAGGGAGGCTAGCGGGAGTTCAAGAGACCCAGTACTTC. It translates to CASSLEGRLAGVQETQYF.

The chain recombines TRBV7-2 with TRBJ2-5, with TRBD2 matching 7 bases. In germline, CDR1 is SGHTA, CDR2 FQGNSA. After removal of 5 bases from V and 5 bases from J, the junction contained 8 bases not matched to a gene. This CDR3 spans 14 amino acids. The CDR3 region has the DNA TGTGCCAGCAGCCTCCTGGAGGGAGGGGAGACCCAGTACTTC. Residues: CASSLLEGGETQYF.

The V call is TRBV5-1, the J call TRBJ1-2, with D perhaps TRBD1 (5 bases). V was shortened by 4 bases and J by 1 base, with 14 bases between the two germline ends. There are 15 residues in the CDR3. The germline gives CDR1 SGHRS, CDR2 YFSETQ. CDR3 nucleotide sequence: TGCGCCAGCAGCCGGAGGGGTGCGGATAACTATGGCTACACCTTC. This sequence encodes CASSRRGADNYGYTF. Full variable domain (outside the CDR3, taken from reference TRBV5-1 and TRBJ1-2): KAGVTQTPRYLIKTRGQQVTLSCSPISGHRSVSWYQQTPGQGLQFLFEYFSETQRNKGNFPGRFSGRQFSNSRSEMNVSTLELGDSALYLCASSRRGADNYGYTFGSGTRLTVV.

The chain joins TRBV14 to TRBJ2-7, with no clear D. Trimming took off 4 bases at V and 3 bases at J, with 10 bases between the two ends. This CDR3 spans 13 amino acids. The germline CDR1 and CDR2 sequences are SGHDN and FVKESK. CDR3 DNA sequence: TGTGCCAGCAGCCCTTTTTTGGTCTACGAGCAGTACTTC. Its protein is CASSPFLVYEQYF.

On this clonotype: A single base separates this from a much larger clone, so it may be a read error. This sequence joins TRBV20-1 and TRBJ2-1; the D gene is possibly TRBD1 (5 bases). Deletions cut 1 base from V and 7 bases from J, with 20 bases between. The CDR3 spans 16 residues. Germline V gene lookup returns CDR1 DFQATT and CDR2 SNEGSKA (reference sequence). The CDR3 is CSARVVGIGELNEQFF. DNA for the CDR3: TGCAGTGCTAGAGTGGTAGGGATAGGGGAATTGAATGAGCAGTTCTTC.

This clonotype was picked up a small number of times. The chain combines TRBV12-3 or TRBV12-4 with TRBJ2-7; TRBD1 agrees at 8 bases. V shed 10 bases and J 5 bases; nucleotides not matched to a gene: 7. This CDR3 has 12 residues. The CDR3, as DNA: TGTGCCACCGTCGGACAGGGTAACGAGCAGTACTTC. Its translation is CATVGQGNEQYF.

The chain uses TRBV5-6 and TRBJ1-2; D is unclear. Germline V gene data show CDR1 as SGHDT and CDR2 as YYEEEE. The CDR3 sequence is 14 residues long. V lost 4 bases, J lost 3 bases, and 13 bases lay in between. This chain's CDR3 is CASSPSFADYGYTF. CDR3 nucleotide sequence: TGTGCCAGCAGCCCATCTTTTGCGGACTATGGCTACACCTTC. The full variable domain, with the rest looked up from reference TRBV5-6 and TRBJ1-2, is DAGVTQSPTHLIKTRGQQVTLRCSPKSGHDTVSWYQQALGQGPQFIFQYYEEEERQRGNFPDRFSGHQFPNYSSELNVNALLLGDSALYLCASSPSFADYGYTFGSGTRLTVV.

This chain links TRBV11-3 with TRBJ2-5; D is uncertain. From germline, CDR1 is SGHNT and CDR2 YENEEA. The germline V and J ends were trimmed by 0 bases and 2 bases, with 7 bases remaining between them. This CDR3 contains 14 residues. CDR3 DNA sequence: TGTGCCAGCAGCTTAGATGACATTCAAGAGACCCAGTACTTC. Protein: CASSLDDIQETQYF.

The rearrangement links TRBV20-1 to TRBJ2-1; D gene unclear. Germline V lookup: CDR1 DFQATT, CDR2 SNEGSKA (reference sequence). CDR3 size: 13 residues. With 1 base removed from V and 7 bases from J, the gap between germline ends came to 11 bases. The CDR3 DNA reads TGCAGTGCTAGAGGTGCCTACAAAAATGAGCAGTTCTTC. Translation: CSARGAYKNEQFF.

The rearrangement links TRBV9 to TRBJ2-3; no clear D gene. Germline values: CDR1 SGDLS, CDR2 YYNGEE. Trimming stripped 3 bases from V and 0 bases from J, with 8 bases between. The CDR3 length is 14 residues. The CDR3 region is CASSAQTSTDTQYF. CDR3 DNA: TGTGCCAGCAGCGCCCAAACTAGCACAGATACGCAGTATTTT.